The clone carrying this TCR beta chain was counted a single time. The sample is drawn from a study of blood T cell repertoires in COVID-19. Overall study: Some COVID-19 samples were acute and others convalescent; all came from the United States, Italy and Spain.

Source study methods: Cell counts per sample came from amplifying reference gene primers. Sequencing used immunoSEQ multiplex PCR; TCRdb keeps in-frame clones, though not all of them. Clonal size and the V and J genes are those of that table, whereas D and trimming came from the DNA. The sample shows tens of thousands of clones, less than 90% of them seen only once. Germline CDR1 is MGHRA and CDR2 is YSYEKL. This CDR3 region has 17 residues. V dropped 4 bases and J dropped 3 bases, with 19 bases sitting between them. Source material: peripheral blood. The genes are TRBV4-1 and TRBJ2-1; TRBD1 is a possible D gene (6 bases). This sequence was found in a human donor in a cohort sampled during active COVID-19. The DNA for the CDR3 is TGCGCCAGCAGCCCCCCCGCCCGGGGACATCACTACAATGAGCAGTTCTTC. Translation: CASSPPARGHHYNEQFF.